The 2 T cell receptor beta chains listed next were all sequenced from one sample in a study of metastatic and nonmetastatic thyroid tumors. Through MiXCR, TCRdb re-clonotyped the PCR reads. The sample consists of about 24,000 clones, roughly 12% of them appearing once. Ahead of thyroid surgery, no patient had received treatment of any kind. The specimen sequenced was blood. Source of these receptors: a female donor with papillary thyroid cancer or a benign thyroid nodule (not recorded which). Some clones in this sample may be carry-over from other donors' samples.

This clone was counted many times. This chain connects TRBV7-8 to TRBJ2-7; D could derive from TRBD1 or TRBD2 (5 bases each). The CDR3 has 13 amino acids. Trimming stripped 0 bases from V and 6 bases from J, with 9 bases between. Germline CDR1 reads SGHVS; CDR2 reads FQNEAQ. CDR3 in DNA: TGTGCCAGCAGCTTAGCGGGGGAAGGCGAGCAGTACTTC. Amino acid sequence: CASSLAGEGEQYF. Full variable domain (outside the CDR3, taken from reference TRBV7-8 and TRBJ2-7): GAGVSQSPRYKVAKRGQDVALRCDPISGHVSLFWYQQALGQGPEFLTYFQNEAQLDKSGLPSDRFFAERPEGSVSTLKIQRTQQEDSAVYLCASSLAGEGEQYFGPGTRLTVT.

By its share, this clone is medium-sized (0.01 to 0.1%). The J gene is TRBJ1-1, the V gene TRBV6-1, with a weak D call TRBD1 (5 bases). The CDR3 is 13 residues long. The V end lost 7 bases, the J end lost 1 base, and 10 bases lay between the germline ends. Per the germline V gene, CDR1 is MNHNS and CDR2 is SASEGT. CDR3 loop: CASTETENTEAFF. The CDR3 DNA is TGTGCCAGCACTGAGACAGAGAACACTGAAGCTTTCTTT.